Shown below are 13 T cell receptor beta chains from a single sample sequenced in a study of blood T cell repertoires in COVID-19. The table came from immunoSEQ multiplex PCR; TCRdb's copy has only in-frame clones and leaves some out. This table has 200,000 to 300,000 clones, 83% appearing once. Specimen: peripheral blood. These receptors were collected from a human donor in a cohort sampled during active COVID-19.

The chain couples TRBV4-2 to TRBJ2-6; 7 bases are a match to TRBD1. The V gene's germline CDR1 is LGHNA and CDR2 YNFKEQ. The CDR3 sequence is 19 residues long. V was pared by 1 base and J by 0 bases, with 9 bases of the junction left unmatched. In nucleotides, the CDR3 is TGTGCCAGCAGCCAAGGCCGACAGGGTGGTAGCTCTGGGGCCAACGTCCTGACTTTC. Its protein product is CASSQGRQGGSSGANVLTF.

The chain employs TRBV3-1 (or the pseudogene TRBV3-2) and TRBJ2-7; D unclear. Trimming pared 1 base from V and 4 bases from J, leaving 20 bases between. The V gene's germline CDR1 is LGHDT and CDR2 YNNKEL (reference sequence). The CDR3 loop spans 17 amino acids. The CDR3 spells CASSQGNLGFISYEQYF. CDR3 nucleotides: TGTGCCAGCAGCCAAGGGAATTTGGGCTTCATCTCTTACGAGCAGTACTTC.

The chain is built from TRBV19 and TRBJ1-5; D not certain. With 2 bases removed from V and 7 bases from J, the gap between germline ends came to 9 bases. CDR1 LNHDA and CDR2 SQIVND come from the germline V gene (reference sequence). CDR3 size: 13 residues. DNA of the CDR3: TGTGCCAGTAGTATATCGCAGTCGCAGCCCCAGCATTTT. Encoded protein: CASSISQSQPQHF.

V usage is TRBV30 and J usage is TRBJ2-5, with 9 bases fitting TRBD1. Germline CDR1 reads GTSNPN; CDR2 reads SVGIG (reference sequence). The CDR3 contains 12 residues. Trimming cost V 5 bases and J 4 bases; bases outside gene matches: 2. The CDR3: CAWDRGGETQYF. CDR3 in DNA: TGTGCCTGGGACAGGGGGGGAGAGACCCAGTACTTC.

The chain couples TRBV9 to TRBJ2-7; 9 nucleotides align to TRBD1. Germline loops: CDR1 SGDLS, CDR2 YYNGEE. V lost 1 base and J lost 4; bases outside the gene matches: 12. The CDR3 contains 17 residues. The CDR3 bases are TGTGCCAGCAGCGTATTCGCCTCGTCGGGACAGGGTTACGAGCAGTACTTC. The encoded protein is CASSVFASSGQGYEQYF. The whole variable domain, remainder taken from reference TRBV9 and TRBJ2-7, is DSGVTQTPKHLITATGQRVTLRCSPRSGDLSVYWYQQSLDQGLQFLIQYYNGEERAKGNILERFSAQQFPDLHSELNLSSLELGDSALYFCASSVFASSGQGYEQYFGPGTRLTVT.

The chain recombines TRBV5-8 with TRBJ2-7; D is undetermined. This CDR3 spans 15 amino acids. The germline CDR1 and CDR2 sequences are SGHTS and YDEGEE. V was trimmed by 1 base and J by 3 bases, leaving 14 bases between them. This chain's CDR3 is CASSLSASFGYEQYF. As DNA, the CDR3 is TGTGCCAGCAGCTTGTCGGCTAGTTTTGGCTACGAGCAGTACTTC. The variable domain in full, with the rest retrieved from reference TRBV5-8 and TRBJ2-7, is EAGVTQSPTHLIKTRGQQATLRCSPISGHTSVYWYQQALGLGLQFLLWYDEGEERNRGNFPPRFSGRQFPNYSSELNVNALELEDSALYLCASSLSASFGYEQYFGPGTRLTVT.

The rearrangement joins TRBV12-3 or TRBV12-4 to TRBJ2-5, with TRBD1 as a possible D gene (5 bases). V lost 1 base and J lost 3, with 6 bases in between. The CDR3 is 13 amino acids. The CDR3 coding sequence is TGTGCCAGCAGTTTAGGCAGGGAAGAGACCCAGTACTTC. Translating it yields CASSLGREETQYF.

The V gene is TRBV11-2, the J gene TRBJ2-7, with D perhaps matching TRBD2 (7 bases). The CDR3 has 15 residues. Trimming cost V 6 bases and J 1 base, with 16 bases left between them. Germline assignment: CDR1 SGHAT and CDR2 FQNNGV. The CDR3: CASSSPRGGSYEQYF. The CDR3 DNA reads TGTGCCAGCAGTTCCCCTAGGGGGGGGTCCTACGAGCAGTACTTC.

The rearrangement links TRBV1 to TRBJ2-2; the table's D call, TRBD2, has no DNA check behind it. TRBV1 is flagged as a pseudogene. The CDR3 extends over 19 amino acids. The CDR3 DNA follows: TGCACCAGCAGCCAAGTCGTTATTGCGGGGCCCACGAACACCGGGGAGCTGTTTTTT. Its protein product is CTSSQVVIAGPTNTGELFF.

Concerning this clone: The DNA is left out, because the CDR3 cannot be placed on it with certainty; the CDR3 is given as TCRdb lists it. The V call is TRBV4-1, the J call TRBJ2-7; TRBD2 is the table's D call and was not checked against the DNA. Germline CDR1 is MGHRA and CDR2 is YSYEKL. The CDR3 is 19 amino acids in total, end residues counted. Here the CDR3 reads CASSQSRLAEALRRAEQYF.

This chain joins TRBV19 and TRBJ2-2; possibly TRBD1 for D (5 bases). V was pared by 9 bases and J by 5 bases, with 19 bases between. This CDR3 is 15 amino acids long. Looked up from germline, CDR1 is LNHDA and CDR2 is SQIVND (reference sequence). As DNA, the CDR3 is TGTGCCAGCACAGACAGCCGCCGTTTGACCGGGGAGCTGTTTTTT. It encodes CASTDSRRLTGELFF.

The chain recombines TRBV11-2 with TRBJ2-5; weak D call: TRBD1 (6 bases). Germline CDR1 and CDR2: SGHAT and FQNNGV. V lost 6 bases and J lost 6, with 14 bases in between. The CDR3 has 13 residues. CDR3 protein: CASRLRGIKTQYF. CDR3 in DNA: TGTGCCAGCAGGTTAAGGGGGATAAAGACCCAGTACTTC.

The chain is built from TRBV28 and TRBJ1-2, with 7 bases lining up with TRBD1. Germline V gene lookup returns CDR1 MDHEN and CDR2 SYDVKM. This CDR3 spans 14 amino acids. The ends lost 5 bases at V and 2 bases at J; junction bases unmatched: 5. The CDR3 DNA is TGTGCCAGCAGTCAAAGGGACAGAAACTATGGCTACACCTTC. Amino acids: CASSQRDRNYGYTF.